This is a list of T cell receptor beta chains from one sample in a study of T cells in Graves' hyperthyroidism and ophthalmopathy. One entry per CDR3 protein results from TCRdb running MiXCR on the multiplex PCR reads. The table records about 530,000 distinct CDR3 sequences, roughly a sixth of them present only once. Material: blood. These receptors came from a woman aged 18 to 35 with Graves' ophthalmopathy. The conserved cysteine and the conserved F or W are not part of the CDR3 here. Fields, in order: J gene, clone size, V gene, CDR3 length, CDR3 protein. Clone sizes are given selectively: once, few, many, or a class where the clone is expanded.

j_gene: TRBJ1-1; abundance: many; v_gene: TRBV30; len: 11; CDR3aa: AWSVSPNTEAF
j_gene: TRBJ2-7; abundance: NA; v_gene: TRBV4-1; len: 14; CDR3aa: ASSQEWDRSNYEQY
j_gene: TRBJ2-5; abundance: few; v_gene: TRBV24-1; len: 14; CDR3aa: ATSDPGQAIQETQY
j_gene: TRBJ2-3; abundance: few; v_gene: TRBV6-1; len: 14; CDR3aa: ASSEATGAGTDTQY
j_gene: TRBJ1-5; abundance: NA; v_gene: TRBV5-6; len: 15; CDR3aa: ASSATRDRVWYQPQH
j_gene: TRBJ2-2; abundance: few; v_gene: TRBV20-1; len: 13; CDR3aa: SASNRLKNTGELF
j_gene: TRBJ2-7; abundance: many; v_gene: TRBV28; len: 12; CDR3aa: ASRGIESSYEQY
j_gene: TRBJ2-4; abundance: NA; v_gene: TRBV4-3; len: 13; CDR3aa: ASSQTGTGGTIQY
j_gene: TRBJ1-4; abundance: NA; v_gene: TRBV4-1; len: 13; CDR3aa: ASSHADRLNEKLF
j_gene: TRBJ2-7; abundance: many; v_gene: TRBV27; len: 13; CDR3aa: ASSYRQGLANEQY
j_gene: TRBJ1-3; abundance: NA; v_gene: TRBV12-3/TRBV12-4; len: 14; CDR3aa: ASSLVAASSGNTIY
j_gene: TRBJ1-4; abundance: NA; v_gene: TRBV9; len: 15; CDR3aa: ASSVEAQVATNEKLF
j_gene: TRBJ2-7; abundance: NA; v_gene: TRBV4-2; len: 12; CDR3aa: ASSQDRTADEQY
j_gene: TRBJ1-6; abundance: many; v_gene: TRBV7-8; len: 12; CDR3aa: ASTHGDYNSPLH
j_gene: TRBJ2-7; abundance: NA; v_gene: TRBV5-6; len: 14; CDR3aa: ASSSGLAGAPYEQY
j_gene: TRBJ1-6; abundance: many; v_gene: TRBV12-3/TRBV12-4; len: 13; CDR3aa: ASSPSGGVGSPLH
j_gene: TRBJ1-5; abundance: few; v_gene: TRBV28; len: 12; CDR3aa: ASRQAYSNQPQH
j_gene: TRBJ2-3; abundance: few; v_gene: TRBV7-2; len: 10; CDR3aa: ASSLAQGPQY
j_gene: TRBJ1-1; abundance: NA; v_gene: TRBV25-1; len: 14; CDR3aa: ASSEQERTGNTEAF
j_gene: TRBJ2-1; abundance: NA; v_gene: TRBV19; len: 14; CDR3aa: ASSHPGGLSYNEQF
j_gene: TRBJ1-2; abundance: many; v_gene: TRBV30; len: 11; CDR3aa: AWSGRANYGYT
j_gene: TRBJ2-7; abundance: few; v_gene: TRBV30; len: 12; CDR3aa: AWSLWGAPYEQY
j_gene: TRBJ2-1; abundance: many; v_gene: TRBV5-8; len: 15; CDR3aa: ASSFYSSGGTYNEQF
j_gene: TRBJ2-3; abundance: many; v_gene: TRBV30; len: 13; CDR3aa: AWSVLAGGRDTQY
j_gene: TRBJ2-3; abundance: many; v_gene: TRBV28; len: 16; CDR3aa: ASSFLEQGLRDTDTQY
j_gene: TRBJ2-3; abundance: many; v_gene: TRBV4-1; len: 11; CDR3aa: ASSRDRLDTQY
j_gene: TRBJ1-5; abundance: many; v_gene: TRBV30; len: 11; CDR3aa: AWSVLSNQPQH
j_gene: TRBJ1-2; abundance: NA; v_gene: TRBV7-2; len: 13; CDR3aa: ASSPSGTAIYGYT
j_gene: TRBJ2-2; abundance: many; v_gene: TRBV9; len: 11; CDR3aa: ASSVGGTGELF
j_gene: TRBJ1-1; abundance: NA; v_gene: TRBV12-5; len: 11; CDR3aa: ASGLVGGTEAF
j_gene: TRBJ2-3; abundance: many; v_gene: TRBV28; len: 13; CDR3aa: ASTPGGSGTDTQY
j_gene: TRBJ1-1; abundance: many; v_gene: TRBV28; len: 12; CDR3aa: ASRVWAENTEAF
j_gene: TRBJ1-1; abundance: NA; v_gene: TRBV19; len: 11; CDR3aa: ASSDTLNTEAF
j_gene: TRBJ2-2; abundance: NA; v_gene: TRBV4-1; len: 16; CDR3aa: ASSQGLAGLANTGELF
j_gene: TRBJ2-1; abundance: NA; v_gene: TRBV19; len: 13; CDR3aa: ASSTTSQAYNEQF
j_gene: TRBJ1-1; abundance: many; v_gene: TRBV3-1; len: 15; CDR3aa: ASSQDLGGLRSTEAF
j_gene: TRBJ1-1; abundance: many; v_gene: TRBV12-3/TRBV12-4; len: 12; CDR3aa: ASSFRTVPSEAF
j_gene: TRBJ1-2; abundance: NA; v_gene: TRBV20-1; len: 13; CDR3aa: SARVGTWTFYGYT
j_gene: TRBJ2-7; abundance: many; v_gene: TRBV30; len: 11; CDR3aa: AWDRTGPYEQY
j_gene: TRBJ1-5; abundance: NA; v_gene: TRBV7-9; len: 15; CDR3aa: ASSRGSVIDSNQPQH
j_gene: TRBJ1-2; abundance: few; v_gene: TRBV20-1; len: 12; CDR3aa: SATPTQGDYGYT
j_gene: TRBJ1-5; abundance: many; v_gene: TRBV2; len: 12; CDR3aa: ASSEWSSNQPQH
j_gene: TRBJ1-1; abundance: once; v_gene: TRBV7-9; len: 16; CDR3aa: ASSLGSGQGAFGTEAF
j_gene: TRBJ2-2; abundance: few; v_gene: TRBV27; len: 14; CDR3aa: ASSFLAGGNTGELF
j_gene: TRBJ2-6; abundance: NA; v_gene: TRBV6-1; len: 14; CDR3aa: ASSFPDGSGANVLT
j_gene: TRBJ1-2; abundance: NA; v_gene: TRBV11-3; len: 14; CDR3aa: ASSARDETSNYGYT
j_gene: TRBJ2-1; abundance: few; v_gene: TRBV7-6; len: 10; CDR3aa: ASRTRRPEQF
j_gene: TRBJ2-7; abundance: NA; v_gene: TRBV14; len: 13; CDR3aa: ASSLQAGPSYEQY